This T cell receptor (beta chain) was retrieved from a study of human T cells and chemical hapten exposure (dated by TCRdb to the early 2020s). Broadly, across the study: For sensitization, 2% DPC in acetone was applied to a 2 cm by 2 cm area of upper inner arm skin. The libraries were sequenced as a pool, and the TCR yield per sample differed mostly because of small variations in library volumes within the pool. Blood for TCR sequencing was provided by twenty-nine alopecia patients at one to four time points (pre-sensitization, 2, 6 and 24 weeks). Patch testing on the upper back used Finn chambers containing 0.01% DPC, with scoring done after 6 days according to International Contact Dermatitis Research Group standards. Throughout the approximately 24-week study period, patients were also given weekly therapeutic DPC doses on the scalp. Peripheral blood TCR repertoire changes were tracked in vivo in alopecia patients during primary and secondary sensitization to the hapten diphenylcyclopropenone (DPC). The mostly female patient cohort included alopecia areata with under or over 50% scalp involvement, alopecia totalis and alopecia universalis. Blood samples were taken from patients before sensitization (week 0) and then at 2, 6 and about 24 weeks after DPC sensitization. Paper-wide results and their limitations: Compared with pre-sensitization or healthy control sets, expanded TCRs formed significantly more large CDR3 similarity clusters, which is consistent with antigen-driven responses. Repeated subsampling changed both the strength of the expansion versus patch-test correlation and the threshold at which that correlation became significant. Because every patient had alopecia, a presumed autoimmune disease, the patients' immune response might differ from that of healthy individuals. The number of TCRs above 1 in 1000 frequency did not change with DPC sensitization; there was no evidence of global repertoire structure alterations. Patch test score correlated positively with the number of PT1 expanded TCRs, reaching significance at thresholds 8, 16 and 32 but not at 4.

The time point label, read with the paper, signifies: pre-sensitization, week 0. The treatment or condition label on this specimen signifies: therapeutic diphenylcyclopropenone sensitization with weekly scalp DPC. At each patch-test visit, blood was drawn before the patch test was applied. Patients were considered eligible if aged 18 to 70, diagnosed with alopecia and deemed suitable for DPC therapy, and patients were excluded if pregnant. Unfractionated whole blood was collected in Tempus Blood RNA tubes, and total RNA was extracted from that blood. About this clonotype: Its antigen remains unidentified. Base qualities are not recorded, but no much larger clone differs from it by a single base.

Library preparation used RACE. TCRdb lists the instrument as NextSeq 500. During library preparation, unique molecular identifiers were attached to individual cDNA molecules so that TCRs could be counted in a quantitative, reproducible way. Both TCR alpha and TCR beta chains were sequenced from each blood RNA sample. As for the authors' bioinformatics: The median number of TCRs per sample was 95,638, ranging from roughly 23,224 to 690,600. The Decombinator software suite was used to annotate V, J and CDR3 in the TCR reads. Every sample was subsampled to the same number of TCRs (28,000) for the PS versus PT1 abundance plots. Expanded TCRs were defined as absent before sensitization and observed at least eight times at the 2-week time point. The raw public reads went through TCRdb reprocessing: fastp at Q25, MiXCR clone calling, in-frame beta chains kept. Rows merge per CDR3 protein into single entries with the most common DNA and genes. TCRdb's processing, not the authors' own work, is the source of the V and J calls. Present in this sample are some 250,000 distinct CDR3 sequences, 7.7% of which were seen just once. The ten largest clones add up to 0.9% to 1.5% of the sample.

Trimming at the junction amounts to 3 bases on V and 6 bases on J, and the germline ends lie 6 bases apart. The CDR3 spans 13 residues, from the cysteine through the phenylalanine. Only the CDR3 region is kept as DNA, spanning 39 bases read in frame from base 1. CDR1 and CDR2 (SGHAT, FQDESV) derive from the germline V gene (reference sequence). The sample was whole blood, taken in connection with sensitization to the hapten diphenylcyclopropenone (DPC). The receptor was derived from a man aged 18 to 29 with alopecia areata. Some clones in this sample may be carry-over from other donors' samples. In this chain, TRBV11-1 is recombined with TRBJ1-6, with no confidently assigned D gene. The DNA sequence follows: TGTGCCAGCAGCTTTCTGAGTAATTCACCCCTCCACTTT. Translated, it reads CASSFLSNSPLHF.